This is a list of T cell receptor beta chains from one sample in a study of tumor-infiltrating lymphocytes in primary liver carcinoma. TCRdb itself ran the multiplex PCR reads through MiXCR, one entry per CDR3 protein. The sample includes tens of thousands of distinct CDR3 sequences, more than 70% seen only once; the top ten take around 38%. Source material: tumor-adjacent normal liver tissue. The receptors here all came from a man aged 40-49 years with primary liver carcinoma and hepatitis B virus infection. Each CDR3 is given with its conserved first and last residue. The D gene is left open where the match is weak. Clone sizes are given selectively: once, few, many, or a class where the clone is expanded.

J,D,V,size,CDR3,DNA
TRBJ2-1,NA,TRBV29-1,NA,CSATDGGREGEQFF,TGCAGCGCCACGGATGGCGGCCGGGAAGGAGAGCAGTTCTTC
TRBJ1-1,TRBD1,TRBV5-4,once,CANRTGDGAFF,TGTGCCAACAGGACAGGGGATGGAGCTTTCTTT
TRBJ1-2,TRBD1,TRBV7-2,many,CASSPGQGAIGYTF,TGTGCCAGCAGCCCGGGACAGGGGGCGATTGGCTACACCTTC
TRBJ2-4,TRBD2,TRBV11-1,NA,CASSIPVTSGTKNIQYF,TGTGCCAGCAGCATCCCCGTGACTAGCGGGACCAAAAACATTCAGTACTTC
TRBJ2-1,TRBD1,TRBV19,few,CTSSIRQGNEQFF,TGTACCAGTAGTATTAGACAGGGCAATGAGCAGTTCTTC
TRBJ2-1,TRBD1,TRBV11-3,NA,CASSLDEGDRGIYNEQFF,TGTGCCAGCAGCTTAGATGAGGGGGACAGGGGCATCTACAATGAACAGTTCTTC
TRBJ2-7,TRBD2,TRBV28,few,CASGPSGYGYEQYF,TGTGCCAGCGGTCCTAGCGGGTACGGCTACGAGCAGTACTTC
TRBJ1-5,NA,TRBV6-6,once,CAITRVDLSNQPQHF,TGTGCCATCACTCGGGTGGATCTTAGCAATCAGCCCCAGCATTTT
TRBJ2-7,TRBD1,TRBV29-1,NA,CSVWTGDAYEQYF,TGCAGCGTGTGGACAGGAGATGCCTACGAGCAGTACTTC
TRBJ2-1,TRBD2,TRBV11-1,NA,CANNQSGICNEQFF,TGTGCCAACAACCAAAGCGGGATATGCAATGAGCAGTTCTTC
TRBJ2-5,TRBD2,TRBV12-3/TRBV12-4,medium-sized,CASIPREDLLTQYF,TGTGCCAGCATCCCCCGGGAGGATCTGTTGACCCAGTACTTC
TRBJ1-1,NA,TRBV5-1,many,CASSPLGGEEAFF,TGCGCCAGCAGCCCCTTGGGGGGGGAAGAAGCTTTCTTT
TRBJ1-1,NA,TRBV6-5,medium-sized,CASSYSSKGLLSEAFF,TGTGCCAGCAGTTACTCATCTAAGGGGTTACTCTCTGAAGCTTTCTTT
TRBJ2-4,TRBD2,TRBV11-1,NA,CANSFPGASGTKNIQYF,TGTGCCAACAGCTTTCCCGGGGCTAGCGGGACTAAAAACATTCAGTACTTC
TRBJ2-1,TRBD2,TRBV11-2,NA,CTSSLTMGGGYNEQFF,TGTACCAGCAGCTTAACCATGGGCGGGGGTTACAATGAGCAGTTCTTC
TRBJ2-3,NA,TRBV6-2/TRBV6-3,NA,CASSAGTRTPRYF,TGTGCCAGTTCCGCTGGCACTAGAACCCCGCGGTATTTT
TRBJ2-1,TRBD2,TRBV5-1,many,CASSLTGGSRYNEQFF,TGCGCCAGCAGCTTGACAGGCGGGAGTAGATACAATGAGCAGTTCTTC
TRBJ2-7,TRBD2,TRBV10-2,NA,CASSGSGSGNPRPGEQYF,TGCGCCAGCAGTGGGTCGGGTAGCGGGAATCCCCGGCCGGGAGAGCAGTACTTC
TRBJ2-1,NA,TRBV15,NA,CATQTSGWSWNEQFF,TGTGCCACCCAGACCTCGGGCTGGAGCTGGAATGAGCAGTTCTTC
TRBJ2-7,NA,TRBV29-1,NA,CSVETCGVTYEQYF,TGTAGCGTTGAGACCTGCGGGGTCACCTACGAGCAGTACTTC
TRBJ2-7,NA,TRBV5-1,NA,CVCSLGPKGGEQYF,TGCGTCTGCAGCTTGGGACCGAAAGGGGGCGAGCAGTACTTC
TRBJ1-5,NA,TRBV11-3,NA,CVNSLDLGVAQPQHF,TGTGTCAACAGCTTAGATCTGGGGGTGGCTCAGCCCCAACATTTT
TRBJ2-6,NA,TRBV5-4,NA,CASSPGSFFSGANVLIF,TGTGCCAGCAGCCCCGGGTCTTTCTTCTCTGGGGCCAACGTCCTGATCTTC
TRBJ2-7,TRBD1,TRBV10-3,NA,CAISGTGLDDQYF,TGTGCCATCTCCGGGACAGGGTTGGACGATCAGTACTTC
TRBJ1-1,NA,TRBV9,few,CASSTHRSLNTEAFF,TGTGCCAGCAGCACCCACAGGAGCCTGAACACTGAAGCTTTCTTT
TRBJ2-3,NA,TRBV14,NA,CASIRRCTDTQYF,TGTGCCAGCATCCGACGATGCACAGATACGCAGTATTTT
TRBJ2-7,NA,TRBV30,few,CAWRPLRREVGEQYF,TGTGCCTGGAGGCCTCTCCGTAGGGAGGTAGGCGAGCAGTACTTC
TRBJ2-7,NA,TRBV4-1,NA,CACSQETPVDEQYF,TGCGCCTGCAGCCAGGAGACCCCTGTTGACGAGCAGTACTTC
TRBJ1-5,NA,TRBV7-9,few,CASSFDNQPQHF,TGTGCCAGCAGCTTCGACAATCAACCCCAGCATTTT
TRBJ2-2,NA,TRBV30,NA,CAWRGHDDTEELFF,TGTGCCTGGAGAGGTCACGATGACACCGAGGAGCTGTTTTTT
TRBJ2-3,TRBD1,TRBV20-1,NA,CSATTGGRQYF,TGCAGTGCGACAACAGGGGGCCGGCAGTATTTT
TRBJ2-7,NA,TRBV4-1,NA,CASSQETPVDERYF,TGCGCTAGCAGCCAAGAGACCCCTGTTGACGAGCGGTACTTC
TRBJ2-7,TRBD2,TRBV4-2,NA,CASSQDGTSGSYEQYF,TGTGCCAGCAGCCAAGATGGGACTAGCGGCTCCTACGAGCAGTACTTC
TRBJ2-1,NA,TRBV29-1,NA,CSVARTPPYEQFF,TGCAGCGTTGCCAGGACTCCCCCCTACGAGCAGTTCTTC
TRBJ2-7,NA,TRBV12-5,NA,CASDGTGAYEQYF,TGTGCCAGTGACGGGACCGGTGCCTACGAGCAATACTTC